The text below deals with one T cell receptor beta chain. From the 5' RACE reads, TCRdb called clonotypes with MiXCR, one entry per CDR3 protein. The table has around 310,000 distinct CDR3 sequences, about 15% seen once. This CDR3 has 15 residues. The V gene's germline CDR1 is LGHNA and CDR2 YNFKEQ. V was cut by 0 bases and J by 6 bases, with 12 bases left in between. This sample was taken from a study of T-cell memory formation after mild COVID-19. This chain joins TRBV4-2 and TRBJ1-5; D is possibly TRBD1 (5 bases). Sample: PBMCs or a T cell subset sorted from them (not recorded which). The receptor comes from a man between 18 and 29 years old who had mild COVID-19 (a few samples of this study predate the infection). Cell type and time point are not known. CDR3 loop: CASSQDMGTAQPQHF. As DNA, the CDR3 is TGTGCCAGCAGCCAAGATATGGGGACCGCTCAGCCCCAGCATTTT.